The sequence of this T cell receptor (beta chain) was determined in a study of naive and memory T cell subsets. The beta constant-region primer was an equimolar mix of two oligonucleotides covering TRBC1 and TRBC2. MiXCR was run by TCRdb on the UMI-ligation and nested PCR reads, yielding one entry per CDR3 protein. In the table there are 81,000 or so distinct CDR3 sequences, more than 6.5% of which are singletons. The germline CDR1 and CDR2 sequences are SQVTM and ANQGSEA. Trimming took off 5 bases at V and 0 bases at J, with 10 bases between the two ends. CDR3 length: 13 residues. This clonotype was observed at least ten times.

The chain is built from TRBV29-1 and TRBJ1-1; unclear D gene. This TCR was sampled from a human donor in good health. Sequencing was done on a sample of central memory CD4+ T cells from blood. In DNA form, the CDR3 reads TGCAGCGTTCATAGTCAGTTGAACACTGAAGCTTTCTTT. Protein sequence: CSVHSQLNTEAFF. The complete variable domain, with remaining parts taken from reference TRBV29-1 and TRBJ1-1, reads SAVISQKPSRDICQRGTSLTIQCQVDSQVTMMFWYRQQPGQSLTLIATANQGSEATYESGFVIDKFPISRPNLTFSTLTVSNMSPEDSSIYLCSVHSQLNTEAFFGQGTRLTVV.